These 28 T cell receptor beta chains were sequenced from one sample in a study of identifying expanded T cells in peripheral blood. Using immunoSEQ multiplex PCR, the repertoire was profiled, and TCRdb retains in-frame clones only, with some absent. The table shows around 57,000 clones, with 70% to 90% occurring only once. Sequencing input: blood. The receptors were gathered from a person aged 18 to 69 in good health.

In its sample, this clone was seen a few times. J is TRBJ1-5 and V is TRBV7-2; D remains unclear. CDR1 and CDR2 from the germline V gene are SGHTA and FQGNSA. The CDR3 loop spans 12 amino acids. Trimming shortened V by 0 bases and J by 7 bases, and 4 bases separated the two germline ends. CDR3 sequence (DNA): TGTGCCAGCAGCTTAGCCGGACAGCCCCAGCATTTT. As protein: CASSLAGQPQHF.

This clone turned up a few times. The rearrangement links TRBV19 to TRBJ2-7, with TRBD1 matching over 9 bases. The CDR3 sequence is 15 residues long. Germline values: CDR1 LNHDA, CDR2 SQIVND (reference sequence). After removal of 3 bases from V and 2 bases from J, the junction contained 5 bases not matched to a gene. The CDR3 protein is CASSMGTGFTYEQYF. CDR3 DNA: TGTGCCAGTAGTATGGGGACAGGGTTTACCTACGAGCAGTACTTC. The full variable domain, rest sourced from reference TRBV19 and TRBJ2-7, is DGGITQSPKYLFRKEGQNVTLSCEQNLNHDAMYWYRQDPGQGLRLIYYSQIVNDFQKGDIAEGYSVSREKKESFPLTVTSAQKNPTAFYLCASSMGTGFTYEQYFGPGTRLTVT.

The rearrangement links TRBV9 to TRBJ2-7; no clear D. The ends were cut back, 3 bases at V and 2 bases at J, with 9 bases in the middle. Germline CDR1 SGDLS, CDR2 YYNGEE. The CDR3 spans 13 residues. The CDR3 region has the DNA TGTGCCAGCAGCGGACGATCCGCCTACGAGCAGTACTTC. Amino acid sequence: CASSGRSAYEQYF.

The genes are TRBV5-1 and TRBJ2-5, with unresolved D. This CDR3 comprises 13 residues. V lost 2 bases and J lost 0, with 5 bases in between. In germline, CDR1 is SGHRS, CDR2 YFSETQ. CDR3 in DNA: TGCGCCAGCAGCTTATCGTACCAAGAGACCCAGTACTTC. Protein: CASSLSYQETQYF.

A note on this clone: Sequence at one end of the junction differs from germline and may be a read error. The chain uses TRBV29-1 and TRBJ1-2, with D perhaps matching TRBD1 (5 bases). This CDR3 comprises 12 residues. CDR1 and CDR2 (germline): SQVTM, ANQGSEA. This CDR3 is CSVLPGRPVGDF. The CDR3 DNA sequence: TGCAGCGTTCTCCCGGGACGTCCTGTGGGGGACTTC.

The CDR3 sequence is CASSTRLDYSNQPQHF. Here the CDR3 DNA reads TGTGCCAGTAGTACTCGATTAGATTATAGCAATCAGCCCCAGCATTTT. The chain couples TRBV19 to TRBJ1-5; D unresolved. V gave up 4 bases and J gave up 0 bases, with 13 bases separating them. Germline values: CDR1 LNHDA, CDR2 SQIVND (reference sequence). The CDR3 covers 16 residues.

The gene calls are TRBV6-4 and TRBJ2-3; possible D gene TRBD1, 5 bases. From germline, CDR1 is MRHNA and CDR2 SNTAGT. Between the trimmed V and J ends, which lost 3 bases and 4 bases, there was a span of 8 bases. This CDR3 spans 13 amino acids. CDR3 loop: CASSEGDSDTQYF. DNA of the CDR3: TGTGCCAGCAGTGAAGGGGATTCAGATACGCAGTATTTT.

The chain links TRBV28 to TRBJ1-6; 7 bases align to TRBD1. Trimming at V came to 10 bases and at J to 7 bases, leaving 7 bases not matched to a gene. The CDR3 runs 13 residues. From germline, CDR1 is MDHEN and CDR2 SYDVKM. CDR3 DNA: TGTGCCACCTCAGACAGGGTCAATTCACCCCTCCACTTT. Protein product: CATSDRVNSPLHF.

The chain carries TRBV10-3 and TRBJ2-3; no clear D gene. CDR1 is ENHRY and CDR2 is SYGVKD in the germline V gene. The CDR3 runs 14 residues. Trimming removed 6 bases at V and 1 base at J, with 11 bases between. CDR3 DNA: TGTGCCATCAGGTTTTCCGTCGGCACAGATACGCAGTATTTT. It is translated as CAIRFSVGTDTQYF.

The V call is TRBV7-9, the J call TRBJ2-3; TRBD2 matches 9 bases. The ends lost 4 bases at V and 1 base at J; junction bases unmatched: 6. Per germline, CDR1 SEHNR and CDR2 FQNEAQ (reference sequence). The CDR3 totals 16 residues. CDR3 loop: CASSSRASGGTDTQYF. The CDR3, as DNA: TGTGCCAGCAGCTCCAGGGCTAGCGGGGGCACAGATACGCAGTATTTT.

The genes are TRBV29-1 and TRBJ1-2, with D hard to call. V was clipped by 2 bases and J by 4 bases, with 8 bases between them. The CDR3 runs 12 residues. Germline CDR1 reads SQVTM; CDR2 reads ANQGSEA. In DNA form, the CDR3 reads TGCAGCGTTGAACGAGACTTCTATGGCTACACCTTC. This gives the protein CSVERDFYGYTF.

Only one count was recorded for this clone. V is TRBV27 and J is TRBJ1-5; 7 bases agree with TRBD1. CDR3 size: 15 residues. After removal of 6 bases from V and 5 bases from J, the junction contained 10 bases not matched to a gene. Germline V gives CDR1 MNHEY, CDR2 SMNVEV (reference sequence). The CDR3 nucleotides read TGTGCCAGCAGCCTACATGGGACAGCCCATCAGCCCCAGCATTTT. This codes for CASSLHGTAHQPQHF.

The DNA for the CDR3 is TGTGCCAGCAGTGAATACAGGTTACGCAGCTATGGCTACACCTTC. The encoded protein is CASSEYRLRSYGYTF. This sequence joins TRBV25-1 and TRBJ1-2; D gene uncertain. Germline CDR1 MGHDK, CDR2 SYGVNS. V lost 0 bases and J lost 4, with 12 bases in between. This CDR3 is 15 amino acids long.

The V call is TRBV6-4, the J call TRBJ2-3; D gene unclear. The CDR3 loop spans 14 amino acids. Germline CDR1 is MRHNA and CDR2 is SNTAGT. The germline V and J ends were trimmed by 4 bases and 1 base, with 9 bases remaining between them. CDR3 bases: TGTGCCAGCAGTGGAAGCGAAGGCACAGATACGCAGTATTTT. Protein product: CASSGSEGTDTQYF.

The chain joins TRBV28 to TRBJ1-2; a weak D match, TRBD1 (5 bases). The ends were cut back, 1 base at V and 2 bases at J, with 8 bases in the middle. Germline CDR1 MDHEN, CDR2 SYDVKM. The CDR3 is made up of 14 amino acids. The CDR3 here is CASSLSGQNYGYTF. CDR3 coding DNA: TGTGCCAGCAGTTTATCGGGGCAGAACTATGGCTACACCTTC.

The CDR3 loop reads CASSLEHAGTNYGYTF. The CDR3, as DNA: TGCGCCAGCAGCTTGGAGCATGCAGGTACTAACTATGGCTACACCTTC. The chain uses TRBV5-1 and TRBJ1-2; no definite D call. V shed 0 bases and J shed 0 bases, with 12 bases lying between them. CDR1 SGHRS and CDR2 YFSETQ come from the germline V gene. This CDR3 is 16 amino acids long.

The chain combines TRBV2 with TRBJ2-7; D is perhaps TRBD1 (7 bases). This CDR3 comprises 15 residues. Germline-derived CDR1 and CDR2 are SNHLY and FYNNEI. Trimming pared 6 bases from V and 7 bases from J, leaving 22 bases between. The CDR3 loop is CASRPTGRGGPEQYF. CDR3 in DNA: TGTGCCAGCAGACCGACAGGGAGAGGAGGGCCGGAGCAGTACTTC.

The chain uses TRBV15 and TRBJ2-7; tentatively, D is TRBD1 or TRBD2 (5 bases each). The CDR3 is made up of 15 amino acids. CDR1 is LNHNV and CDR2 is YYDKDF in the germline V gene (reference sequence). Trimming took off 4 bases at V and 5 bases at J, with 18 bases between the two ends. CDR3 loop: CATSITAGTPDEQYF. DNA of the CDR3: TGTGCCACCAGCATTACAGCCGGGACCCCTGACGAGCAGTACTTC.

V is TRBV6-4 and J is TRBJ1-2; D not certain. The CDR3 contains 12 residues. Trimming removed 2 bases from V and 2 bases from J, with 3 bases in between. CDR1 is MRHNA, CDR2 SNTAGT, per germline. The CDR3 sequence: CASSDGNYGYTF. In nucleotides, the CDR3 is TGTGCCAGCAGTGACGGGAACTATGGCTACACCTTC.

The gene calls are TRBV18 and TRBJ1-2; 7 nucleotides align to TRBD1. Per the germline V gene, CDR1 is KGHSH and CDR2 is LQKENI. The CDR3 runs 13 residues. V was clipped by 3 bases and J by 8 bases; unmatched bases: 6. The CDR3 is CASSPRQGHGYTF. Here the CDR3 DNA reads TGTGCCAGCTCACCGAGACAGGGCCACGGCTACACCTTC.

V and J are TRBV29-1 and TRBJ2-7; D possibly corresponds to TRBD2 (7 bases). Between the trimmed V and J ends, which lost 4 bases and 2 bases, there was a span of 12 bases. The CDR3 extends over 13 amino acids. Germline V lookup: CDR1 SQVTM, CDR2 ANQGSEA. This CDR3 reads CSVGAGAPYEQYF. In nucleotides, the CDR3 is TGCAGCGTTGGGGCGGGGGCTCCCTACGAGCAGTACTTC.

The V and J genes are TRBV29-1 and TRBJ2-3; 8 positions agree with TRBD1. V shed 6 bases, J shed 0 bases, and the junction held 5 bases outside the gene matches. CDR3 length: 14 residues. Germline CDR1 and CDR2: SQVTM and ANQGSEA. CDR3 in DNA: TGCAGCGTCGGGACAGGAATTAGCACAGATACGCAGTATTTT. Protein: CSVGTGISTDTQYF.

This rearrangement joins TRBV5-1 to TRBJ2-7; D is perhaps TRBD1 or TRBD2 (6 bases each). Deletions cut 0 bases from V and 5 bases from J, with 12 bases between. Germline CDR1 SGHRS, CDR2 YFSETQ. The CDR3 spans 14 residues. In DNA form, the CDR3 reads TGCGCCAGCAGCTTGGAACAGGGAGGTAACGAGCAGTACTTC. It yields the protein CASSLEQGGNEQYF. Full variable domain (rest looked up from reference TRBV5-1 and TRBJ2-7): KAGVTQTPRYLIKTRGQQVTLSCSPISGHRSVSWYQQTPGQGLQFLFEYFSETQRNKGNFPGRFSGRQFSNSRSEMNVSTLELGDSALYLCASSLEQGGNEQYFGPGTRLTVT.

The V call is TRBV4-1, the J call TRBJ2-1; D perhaps matches TRBD2 (6 bases). Trimming took 0 bases from V and 7 from J, leaving 16 bases between them. The CDR3 is 16 residues long. The germline CDR1 and CDR2 sequences are MGHRA and YSYEKL. CDR3 nucleotide sequence: TGCGCCAGCAGCCAAGAAAGGACGGGAGTAAAAAATGAGCAGTTCTTC. As protein: CASSQERTGVKNEQFF.

This chain links TRBV4-3 with TRBJ1-4; TRBD1 is a possible D gene (5 bases). Germline V gene lookup returns CDR1 LGHNA and CDR2 YSLEER. V lost 0 bases to trimming and J lost 7 bases, with 9 bases between them. The CDR3 runs 14 residues. The CDR3 region is CASSQDSRAEKLFF. The DNA of the CDR3 is TGCGCCAGCAGCCAAGATTCCAGGGCTGAAAAACTGTTTTTT.

This chain connects TRBV6-4 to TRBJ2-1; TRBD2 agrees at 13 bases. V shed 2 bases and J 4 bases; nucleotides not matched to a gene: 8. The CDR3 runs to 18 residues. Germline V gene lookup returns CDR1 MRHNA and CDR2 SNTAGT. DNA of the CDR3: TGTGCCAGCAGTGACGCAGGACTAGCGGGAGAGGGGTACAATGAGCAGTTCTTC. It is translated as CASSDAGLAGEGYNEQFF.

The chain recombines TRBV5-6 with TRBJ2-5; TRBD2 matches 8 bases. V lost 3 bases and J lost 5; bases outside the gene matches: 9. The germline gives CDR1 SGHDT, CDR2 YYEEEE. The CDR3 runs 15 residues. This CDR3 is CASSWGAGEEETQYF. The CDR3 DNA reads TGTGCCAGCAGCTGGGGAGCGGGAGAGGAGGAGACCCAGTACTTC.

The V gene is TRBV7-3, the J gene TRBJ2-3; D possibly uses TRBD1 or TRBD2 (6 bases each). V lost 4 bases and J 8 bases, leaving 10 bases between the germline ends. Per germline, CDR1 SGHTA and CDR2 FQGTGA. There are 12 residues in the CDR3. CDR3 residues: CASSSEGGTQYF. The CDR3 DNA follows: TGTGCCAGCAGCTCTGAGGGGGGTACGCAGTATTTT.